The 30 T cell receptor beta chains given below trace back to one sample, sequenced in a study of OX40 agonist ivuxolimab in advanced cancers. Some clones are missing from TCRdb's copy, which holds only in-frame ones; the method was immunoSEQ multiplex PCR. The table lists tens of thousands of clones, about 88% of them singletons. The specimen comprised CD4+ or CD8+ T cells sorted from blood, sampled in a trial of the OX40 agonist ivuxolimab. These receptors all come from an adult with an advanced solid tumor such as melanoma, head and neck, liver or kidney cancer.

V and J are TRBV5-1 and TRBJ2-2; TRBD2 aligns across 10 bases. Germline CDR1 reads SGHRS; CDR2 reads YFSETQ. The J segment lost 8 bases and the V segment lost 0 bases, leaving 4 bases of the junction unmatched. CDR3 length: 15 amino acids. The CDR3 reads CASSLASGSSGELFF. The CDR3 nucleotides read TGCGCCAGCAGCTTGGCTAGCGGGAGTTCGGGGGAGCTGTTTTTT.

The chain recombines TRBV19 with TRBJ1-4; TRBD1 agrees at 7 bases. Per the germline V gene, CDR1 is LNHDA and CDR2 is SQIVND (reference sequence). This CDR3 is 14 amino acids long. The trim removed 6 bases at V and 5 bases at J, leaving 6 bases unmatched. The CDR3 here is CASRDRRTNEKLFF. For the CDR3, the DNA is TGTGCCAGTAGGGACAGGAGGACGAATGAAAAACTGTTTTTT.

The rearrangement joins TRBV14 to TRBJ2-5; D not resolved. The germline gives CDR1 SGHDN, CDR2 FVKESK. V was cut by 3 bases and J by 1 base, with 9 bases left in between. The CDR3 consists of 14 residues. This chain's CDR3 is CASSQLLFQETQYF. The CDR3, as DNA: TGTGCCAGCAGCCAGTTGCTATTCCAAGAGACCCAGTACTTC.

This chain joins TRBV29-1 and TRBJ2-1, with TRBD2 matching 7 bases. V was clipped by 6 bases and J by 3 bases; unmatched bases: 5. There are 13 residues in the CDR3. CDR1 SQVTM and CDR2 ANQGSEA come from the germline V gene. The CDR3 sequence: CSVERGIYNEQFF. In DNA form, the CDR3 reads TGCAGCGTAGAGCGGGGTATCTACAATGAGCAGTTCTTC.

The CDR3 spells CASSHRDRVYGYTF. The CDR3 DNA reads as TGTGCCAGCTCCCACCGGGACAGGGTCTATGGCTACACCTTC. The J gene is TRBJ1-2, the V gene TRBV18, with 9 bases aligning to TRBD1. This CDR3 comprises 14 residues. Germline V gives CDR1 KGHSH, CDR2 LQKENI. V lost 6 bases, J lost 4 bases, and 6 bases stayed unmatched.

The count of this clone is one. The chain employs TRBV27 and TRBJ2-7; 9 nucleotides align to TRBD2. CDR3 length equals 15 residues. Germline V gene data show CDR1 as MNHEY and CDR2 as SMNVEV (reference sequence). With V trimmed by 3 bases and J by 2 bases, 5 bases remained unmatched. This CDR3 reads CASSFNRLAAYEQYF. DNA of the CDR3: TGTGCCAGCAGTTTCAATAGACTAGCGGCCTACGAGCAGTACTTC.

As to this clone: The same CDR3 arises from other DNA sequences in this sample as well. The chain combines TRBV10-1 with TRBJ2-3; no reliable D call. From germline, CDR1 is WNHNN and CDR2 SYGVQD (reference sequence). Deletions cut 0 bases from V and 0 bases from J, with 7 bases between. CDR3 length: 15 amino acids. CDR3 amino acids: CASSESTGSTDTQYF. The CDR3 DNA follows: TGCGCCAGCAGTGAGTCGACTGGGAGCACAGATACGCAGTATTTT.

The chain employs TRBV6-6 and TRBJ1-5; a weak D match, TRBD1 (5 bases). Trimming shortened V by 0 bases and J by 3 bases, and 12 bases separated the two germline ends. The length of the CDR3 is 16 residues. Germline V gene lookup returns CDR1 MNHNY and CDR2 SVGAGI (reference sequence). CDR3 sequence: CASSYSGGVDNQPQHF. Written as DNA, the CDR3 is TGTGCCAGCAGTTACTCGGGGGGGGTTGACAATCAGCCCCAGCATTTT.

This chain uses TRBV6-5 with TRBJ2-7, with a tentative D call TRBD1 (7 bases). Germline lookup yields CDR1 MNHEY and CDR2 SVGAGI. Trimming cost V 6 bases and J 9 bases, with 12 bases left between them. CDR3 length: 11 residues. DNA for the CDR3: TGTGCCAGCAGGTCTCAGGGGGGGCAGTACTTC. Amino acid sequence: CASRSQGGQYF.

The rearrangement links TRBV5-1 to TRBJ2-2; no clear D gene. V lost 2 bases, J lost 3 bases, and 14 bases lay in between. Germline CDR1 SGHRS, CDR2 YFSETQ. This CDR3 is 16 amino acids long. This chain's CDR3 is CASSFTQGGDTGELFF. Here the CDR3 DNA reads TGCGCCAGCAGCTTCACCCAAGGTGGGGACACCGGGGAGCTGTTTTTT.

The chain carries TRBV7-8 and TRBJ2-5; 9 bases map to TRBD1. The CDR3 runs 15 residues. V lost 3 bases to trimming and J lost 5 bases; unmatched junction nucleotides: 7. Looked up from germline, CDR1 is SGHVS and CDR2 is FQNEAQ. CDR3 sequence: CASSFGQGQVETQYF. The CDR3 coding sequence is TGTGCCAGCAGCTTCGGACAGGGGCAGGTGGAGACCCAGTACTTC.

The V call is TRBV5-1, the J call TRBJ1-2; a possible D gene is TRBD1 (6 bases). Trimming took off 6 bases at V and 0 bases at J, with 12 bases between the two ends. The germline V gene encodes CDR1 SGHRS and CDR2 YFSETQ. The CDR3 is 14 residues long. CDR3 region: CASIEGTSNYGYTF. The CDR3, as DNA: TGCGCCAGCATTGAAGGGACATCTAACTATGGCTACACCTTC.

A remark on this clone: A junction boundary mismatches the germline segment, possibly from a read error. This chain joins TRBV7-7 and TRBJ2-1, with 7 nucleotides matching TRBD2. Per germline, CDR1 SSHAT and CDR2 FNYEAQ (reference sequence). The CDR3 loop spans 13 amino acids. CDR3 DNA sequence: TGTGCTAGCAGCCTCCAGCGGGAAACTGAGCAGTTCTTC. Protein sequence: CASSLQRETEQFF.

The genes are TRBV21-1 and TRBJ2-7. TRBV21-1 is shown as a pseudogene. The CDR3 extends over 14 amino acids. The CDR3 DNA reads TGTGCCAGCAGCAAGTGCAGGGACCACTACGAGCAGTACTTC. Protein product: CASSKCRDHYEQYF.

The chain carries TRBV28 and TRBJ2-7, with D possibly being TRBD1 or TRBD2 (6 bases each). This CDR3 spans 14 amino acids. The germline V gene encodes CDR1 MDHEN and CDR2 SYDVKM. V was trimmed by 3 bases and J by 4 bases, leaving 13 bases between them. The CDR3 here is CASSLVGGGYEQYF. CDR3 nucleotide sequence: TGTGCCAGCAGTTTGGTCGGGGGCGGATACGAGCAGTACTTC.

The V gene is TRBV9, the J gene TRBJ2-1, with a tentative D call TRBD2 (6 bases). Germline assignment: CDR1 SGDLS and CDR2 YYNGEE. The CDR3 is 15 amino acids. V was shortened by 2 bases and J by 4 bases, with 13 bases between the two germline ends. This CDR3 is CASSVTGVPYNEQFF. In DNA, the CDR3 is TGTGCCAGCAGCGTTACGGGAGTACCGTACAATGAGCAGTTCTTC.

The rearrangement joins TRBV28 to TRBJ2-7; 9 bases align to TRBD1. The germline gives CDR1 MDHEN, CDR2 SYDVKM. The length of the CDR3 is 14 residues. J was trimmed by 2 bases and V by 4 bases; bases with no gene match: 3. This chain's CDR3 is CASSSGQGTYEQYF. The CDR3, as DNA: TGTGCCAGCAGTTCGGGACAGGGCACCTACGAGCAGTACTTC.

This clone has only one observation. The gene calls are TRBV5-1 and TRBJ1-6; D unclear. Germline V gives CDR1 SGHRS, CDR2 YFSETQ. This CDR3 has 12 amino acids. Trimming removed 1 base from V and 6 bases from J, with 2 bases in between. CDR3 in amino acids: CASSLPNSPLHF. The CDR3 region has the DNA TGCGCCAGCAGCTTGCCTAATTCACCCCTCCACTTT.

DNA of the CDR3: TGTGCCAGCAGCTCTTCTTCATACACAGATACGCAGTATTTT. The encoded protein is CASSSSSYTDTQYF. V usage is TRBV11-2 and J usage is TRBJ2-3; unclear D gene. The V gene lost 4 bases and the J gene lost 2 bases, with 10 bases spanning the gap. The germline V gene encodes CDR1 SGHAT and CDR2 FQNNGV. CDR3 length equals 14 residues.

The chain carries TRBV6-1 and TRBJ2-3; D gene uncertain. The CDR3 covers 12 residues. V was shortened by 6 bases and J by 6 bases, with 10 bases between the two germline ends. Per the germline V gene, CDR1 is MNHNS and CDR2 is SASEGT. This CDR3 is CASRLSSDTQYF. The DNA of the CDR3 is TGTGCCAGCAGGTTAAGCTCGGATACGCAGTATTTT.

The rearrangement joins TRBV18 to TRBJ1-1; D is possibly TRBD1 (6 bases). Germline V gives CDR1 KGHSH, CDR2 LQKENI. This CDR3 comprises 14 residues. V was clipped by 4 bases and J by 1 base, with 10 bases between them. Here the CDR3 DNA reads TGTGCCAGCTCACTACGGACAGCGAACACTGAAGCTTTCTTT. Protein: CASSLRTANTEAFF.

This clone is medium-sized by share. The chain uses TRBV2 and TRBJ1-1; weak D call: TRBD1 (5 bases). Trimming stripped 9 bases from V and 3 bases from J, with 17 bases between. This CDR3 region has 14 residues. Germline CDR1 reads SNHLY; CDR2 reads FYNNEI. The CDR3 loop reads CASTGATFDTEAFF. For the CDR3, the DNA is TGTGCCAGTACCGGGGCCACTTTTGACACTGAAGCTTTCTTT.

The sample holds one count of this clone. J is TRBJ2-3 and V is TRBV19, with 9 bases that match TRBD2. Germline V lookup: CDR1 LNHDA, CDR2 SQIVND (reference sequence). The CDR3 totals 17 residues. The V gene end was trimmed by 1 base and the J gene end by 0 bases; junction bases not matched to a gene: 5. CDR3 loop: CASSIVPSGISTDTQYF. The CDR3 DNA reads as TGTGCCAGTAGTATAGTTCCTAGCGGGATTAGCACAGATACGCAGTATTTT.

The gene calls are TRBV7-6 and TRBJ2-1, with 7 nucleotides matching TRBD2. V lost 2 bases and J lost 0; bases outside the gene matches: 1. The CDR3 has 15 amino acids. Germline lookup yields CDR1 SGHVS and CDR2 FNYEAQ. DNA of the CDR3: TGTGCCAGCAGCTTAACTAGCGACTCCTACAATGAGCAGTTCTTC. Protein product: CASSLTSDSYNEQFF.

V is TRBV5-1 and J is TRBJ2-7; 12 nucleotides line up with TRBD1. Germline assignment: CDR1 SGHRS and CDR2 YFSETQ. Trimming took 0 bases from V and 6 from J; bases not matched to a gene: 4. The CDR3 is 15 amino acids. The CDR3 nucleotides read TGCGCCAGCAGCTTGGGAACGGGACAGGGGGCCGAGCAGTACTTC. Residues: CASSLGTGQGAEQYF.

The chain has TRBV6-5 and TRBJ2-5; 8 bases map to TRBD1. With V trimmed by 6 bases and J by 4 bases, 4 bases remained unmatched. This CDR3 region has 13 residues. The germline CDR1 and CDR2 sequences are MNHEY and SVGAGI. The CDR3 spells CASSGQGPETQYF. Here the CDR3 DNA reads TGTGCCAGCAGCGGACAGGGTCCAGAGACCCAGTACTTC.

The genes are TRBV6-5 and TRBJ2-3, with a possible D match to TRBD1 (6 bases). The CDR3 consists of 14 residues. Trimming removed 7 bases from V and 0 bases from J, with 11 bases in between. The germline V gene has CDR1 MNHEY and CDR2 SVGAGI. The CDR3 nucleotides are TGTGCCAGCAAGAACAGGGATAGCACAGATACGCAGTATTTT. Protein product: CASKNRDSTDTQYF.

The chain recombines TRBV7-2 with TRBJ1-5; D remains unclear. CDR1 and CDR2 from the germline V gene are SGHTA and FQGNSA. With 4 bases removed from V and 5 bases from J, the gap between germline ends came to 9 bases. This CDR3 spans 13 amino acids. The CDR3 nucleotides read TGTGCCAGCAGCTCCGGACTAGATCAGCCCCAGCATTTT. Amino acid sequence: CASSSGLDQPQHF.

This clone has just one count. The chain carries TRBV5-4 and TRBJ1-3; perhaps TRBD1 as D (5 bases). CDR3 length: 14 residues. The germline V and J ends were trimmed by 0 bases and 4 bases, with 8 bases remaining between them. Germline CDR1 and CDR2: SGHNT and YYREEE (reference sequence). The CDR3 loop is CASSLGGAGNTIYF. In DNA, the CDR3 is TGTGCCAGCAGCTTGGGAGGGGCAGGAAACACCATATATTTT.

This chain uses TRBV21-1 with TRBJ2-6; the table calls TRBD2, which could not be checked here. TRBV21-1 is termed a pseudogene. The CDR3 runs to 16 residues. For the CDR3, the DNA is TGTGCCAGCAGCAAAGTGGGGAGCTCTGGGGCCAACGTCCTGACTTTC. Translation gives CASSKVGSSGANVLTF.